These 30 T cell receptor beta chains share one sample of origin, sequenced in a study of blood T cells in healthy people across ages. A J-beta primer mix and a sample-barcoded 5' primer were used in a second PCR of roughly 6 to 12 cycles. Via MiXCR, TCRdb re-called the 5' RACE reads, giving one row per CDR3 protein. The sample lists roughly 1.7 million distinct CDR3 sequences, about 32% seen once, with roughly 12% in the top ten. The sequenced sample was blood. Receptor source: a woman aged 25 to 39 in good health.

This chain uses TRBV20-1 with TRBJ2-1, with a tentative D call TRBD1 (5 bases). Germline V CDR1 and CDR2: DFQATT, SNEGSKA (reference sequence). This CDR3 has 11 amino acids. V dropped 5 bases and J dropped 13 bases, with 15 bases sitting between them. In DNA form, the CDR3 reads TGCAGTGCTGTACGACAGCTACAACAGTTCTTC. It yields the protein CSAVRQLQQFF.

The chain employs TRBV4-1 and TRBJ2-2; 9 positions agree with TRBD2. The trim removed 0 bases at V and 6 bases at J, leaving 11 bases unmatched. CDR1 is MGHRA and CDR2 is YSYEKL in the germline V gene. This CDR3 contains 18 residues. Written as DNA, the CDR3 is TGCGCCAGCAGCCAAGATCGGACTAGCGCGGGGTCGGCCGGGGAGCTGTTTTTT. Protein sequence: CASSQDRTSAGSAGELFF.

On this clonotype: One end of the junction does not line up with germline, which may come from a read error. This sequence joins TRBV2 and TRBJ2-1; TRBD2 aligns across 9 bases. Per germline, CDR1 SNHLY and CDR2 FYNNEI. The CDR3 runs to 13 residues. CDR3 nucleotides: TGTGCCGGCAGGGTCTCCCAGCGGGGGGTAGGGTTCTTC. Encoded protein: CAGRVSQRGVGFF.

This clonotype was counted only a few times. V gene TRBV6-6 combines with J gene TRBJ1-2; possibly TRBD1 for D (6 bases). Looked up from germline, CDR1 is MNHNY and CDR2 is SVGAGI (reference sequence). With 2 bases removed from V and 1 base from J, the gap between germline ends came to 11 bases. This CDR3 contains 15 residues. CDR3 nucleotide sequence: TGTGCCAGCAGTTACACTGGGGGCCATAACTATGGCTACACCTTC. As protein: CASSYTGGHNYGYTF.

This clonotype was detected a few times. The CDR3 DNA reads TGCGCCAGCAGCAAGGACAGGGTTTATAATTCACCCCTCCACTTT. Protein product: CASSKDRVYNSPLHF. The chain combines TRBV5-1 with TRBJ1-6; 8 bases map to TRBD1. J gave up 4 bases and V 4 bases, and 4 bases lay outside the gene matches. Germline-derived CDR1 and CDR2 are SGHRS and YFSETQ. The CDR3 is made up of 15 amino acids. Full variable domain (missing parts from reference TRBV5-1 and TRBJ1-6): KAGVTQTPRYLIKTRGQQVTLSCSPISGHRSVSWYQQTPGQGLQFLFEYFSETQRNKGNFPGRFSGRQFSNSRSEMNVSTLELGDSALYLCASSKDRVYNSPLHFGNGTRLTVT.

This clonotype was detected ten times or more. This rearrangement joins TRBV7-9 to TRBJ1-1, with D unresolved. Germline CDR1 is SEHNR and CDR2 is FQNEAQ (reference sequence). V was trimmed by 5 bases and J by 8 bases, leaving 9 bases between them. The CDR3 has 11 amino acids. The CDR3 DNA follows: TGTGCCAGCAGCCCAGGCAGGGAAGCTTTCTTT. Protein sequence: CASSPGREAFF.

This sequence joins TRBV29-1 and TRBJ2-3; TRBD2 aligns across 7 bases. Germline CDR1 and CDR2: SQVTM and ANQGSEA. Trimming cost V 3 bases and J 2 bases; bases outside gene matches: 5. The CDR3 is 14 residues long. The CDR3 spells CSVEGRENTDTQYF. CDR3 nucleotide sequence: TGCAGCGTTGAGGGGCGGGAGAACACAGATACGCAGTATTTT.

The chain uses TRBV15 and TRBJ1-4; D is ambiguous. CDR1 and CDR2 (germline): LNHNV, YYDKDF (reference sequence). The CDR3 loop spans 15 amino acids. Trimming took off 1 base at V and 3 bases at J, with 9 bases between the two ends. CDR3: CATSRALGSNEKLFF. CDR3 nucleotide sequence: TGTGCCACCAGCAGAGCGTTGGGGTCTAATGAAAAACTGTTTTTT.

Remarks on this clonotype: A much larger clone differs by one base, so this may be a read error. This chain's CDR3 is CASTHRGLLNYGCTF. CDR3 DNA sequence: TGTGCCAGCACTCATAGGGGTCTACTAAACTATGGCTGCACCTTC. The chain is built from TRBV6-6 and TRBJ1-2; weak D call: TRBD1 (5 bases). The CDR3 has 15 amino acids. Germline CDR1 reads MNHNY; CDR2 reads SVGAGI (reference sequence).

The chain combines TRBV29-1 with TRBJ2-1; possible D gene TRBD2, 5 bases. The CDR3 contains 14 residues. The V and J ends lost 4 bases and 7 bases respectively, with 17 bases between them. Germline loops: CDR1 SQVTM, CDR2 ANQGSEA. CDR3 DNA: TGCAGCGTTGCCAACATGAATCCGGGGAATGAGCAGTTCTTC. It yields the protein CSVANMNPGNEQFF.

There are many counts of this clonotype. The J gene is TRBJ2-3, the V gene TRBV7-3, with D possibly TRBD2 on 5 matching bases. Trimming pared 2 bases from V and 14 bases from J, leaving 14 bases between. This CDR3 contains 12 residues. The germline gives CDR1 SGHTA, CDR2 FQGTGA. The CDR3 bases are TGTGCCAGCAGCTTATCGGACCGGGATATGTATTTT. It is translated as CASSLSDRDMYF.

This chain uses TRBV19 with TRBJ2-7; D call uncertain. Between the trimmed V and J ends, which lost 5 bases and 4 bases, there was a span of 15 bases. CDR1 LNHDA and CDR2 SQIVND come from the germline V gene (reference sequence). The CDR3 length is 14 residues. CDR3 DNA sequence: TGTGCCAGTAGTGGGCTGCCTTTCCCTTACGAGCAGTACTTC. Translating gives CASSGLPFPYEQYF.

This clonotype was counted between two and nine times. The chain employs TRBV5-1 and TRBJ2-1, with 8 bases lining up with TRBD2. The CDR3 loop spans 16 amino acids. From germline, CDR1 is SGHRS and CDR2 YFSETQ. V lost 0 bases to trimming and J lost 5 bases; unmatched junction nucleotides: 7. The CDR3: CASSLDSGAINNEQFF. The CDR3, as DNA: TGCGCCAGCAGCTTGGATAGCGGGGCCATAAACAATGAGCAGTTCTTC.

Only one count was recorded for this clonotype. A much bigger clone sits one base away, suggesting this may be a read error. V gene TRBV6-5 combines with J gene TRBJ1-2, with 7 bases matching TRBD1. The CDR3 is 15 residues long. CDR1 is MNHEY, CDR2 SVGAGI, per germline. Trimming took 5 bases from V and 8 from J; bases not matched to a gene: 14. The CDR3 here is CASSPSPQGGEGYTF. Here the CDR3 DNA reads TGTGCCAGCAGTCCCAGCCCTCAGGGGGGTGAGGGCTACACCTTC.

Points on this clonotype: One junction end does not reproduce the germline sequence, and a read error may be involved. The chain carries TRBV6-2 or TRBV6-3 and TRBJ2-3; a weak D match, TRBD1 (5 bases). Germline CDR1 MNHEY, CDR2 SVGEGT. The CDR3 runs 15 residues. The CDR3 protein is CAGSLIQGKGDTQYF. CDR3 coding DNA: TGTGCCGGCAGTCTCATCCAGGGAAAAGGGGATACGCAGTATTTT.

The chain uses TRBV2 and TRBJ1-5, with unresolved D. CDR3 length: 15 amino acids. Per the germline V gene, CDR1 is SNHLY and CDR2 is FYNNEI. V lost 3 bases, J lost 0 bases, and 9 bases lay in between. DNA for the CDR3: TGTGCCAGCAGTGAGGCTGATTATAGCAATCAGCCCCAGCATTTT. Its protein is CASSEADYSNQPQHF.

This chain links TRBV20-1 with TRBJ2-5; D gene ambiguous. The CDR3 runs 11 residues. Germline V gene data show CDR1 as DFQATT and CDR2 as SNEGSKA (reference sequence). Deletions cut 6 bases from V and 4 bases from J, with 9 bases between. The CDR3 nucleotides read TGCAGTGCCGTAAGAGGAGAGACCCAGTACTTC. Its protein product is CSAVRGETQYF.

The table lists this clonotype with many counts. The J gene is TRBJ2-7, the V gene TRBV29-1; 7 nucleotides agree with TRBD1. J lost 3 bases, V lost 5 bases, and 10 bases had no gene match. The CDR3 is 14 amino acids. Germline values: CDR1 SQVTM, CDR2 ANQGSEA. The CDR3 is CSVREPGQNYEQYF. The CDR3 bases are TGCAGCGTTCGAGAGCCGGGACAGAACTACGAGCAGTACTTC.

In this sample, this clonotype turned up a few times. The V call is TRBV20-1, the J call TRBJ2-7, with 7 bases identical to TRBD2. The germline CDR1 and CDR2 sequences are DFQATT and SNEGSKA (reference sequence). V trimming: 8 bases; J trimming: 0 bases; junction bases outside the gene matches: 4. The CDR3 has 12 residues. The DNA for the CDR3 is TGCAGTCCCGGGGGGAGCTCCTACGAGCAGTACTTC. Protein sequence: CSPGGSSYEQYF.

The chain carries TRBV24-1 and TRBJ2-1; 10 nucleotides match TRBD2. Germline V gives CDR1 KGHDR, CDR2 SFDVKD. The CDR3 contains 16 residues. The junction had 4 bases not matched to a gene; V was cut back by 4 bases and J by 2 bases. The CDR3 spells CATSESGTSAYNEQFF. CDR3 DNA sequence: TGTGCCACCAGTGAGTCCGGGACTAGCGCCTACAATGAGCAGTTCTTC.

CDR3 loop: CASSWDGFTEAFF. CDR3 coding DNA: TGTGCCAGCAGTTGGGACGGTTTCACTGAAGCTTTCTTT. The chain joins TRBV6-5 to TRBJ1-1; the D gene is possibly TRBD1 (5 bases). The germline V and J ends were trimmed by 4 bases and 4 bases, with 10 bases remaining between them. CDR1 and CDR2 (germline): MNHEY, SVGAGI. The CDR3 consists of 13 residues.

The table lists this clonotype with a few counts. The junction departs from germline at one end; a sequencing error may be responsible. The chain combines TRBV9 with TRBJ2-1; D is undetermined. This CDR3 spans 12 amino acids. Germline loops: CDR1 SGDLS, CDR2 YYNGEE. This chain's CDR3 is CASSVLGNEQFF. Here the CDR3 DNA reads TGCGCCAGCAGCGTCCTAGGGAATGAGCAGTTCTTC.

This clonotype was observed a handful of times. The V and J genes are TRBV27 and TRBJ2-5; the D call may be TRBD1 or TRBD2 (7 bases each). V was trimmed by 2 bases and J by 7 bases, leaving 11 bases between them. Per germline, CDR1 MNHEY and CDR2 SMNVEV (reference sequence). The CDR3 runs 13 residues. The CDR3 DNA reads as TGTGCCAGCAGTTTAGCGGGGGACAGGACCCAGTACTTC. It translates to CASSLAGDRTQYF.

The chain recombines TRBV20-1 with TRBJ1-1; TRBD1 is a possible D gene (5 bases). Germline V gene data show CDR1 as DFQATT and CDR2 as SNEGSKA (reference sequence). The CDR3 has 13 amino acids. With 6 bases removed from V and 0 bases from J, the gap between germline ends came to 11 bases. The CDR3 nucleotides read TGCAGTGCCAGGAGGGGCATGAACACTGAAGCTTTCTTT. It translates to CSARRGMNTEAFF.

Many counts were recorded for this clonotype. The chain combines TRBV5-1 with TRBJ2-3; D is unresolved. V lost 0 bases to trimming and J lost 2 bases, with 7 bases between them. The V gene's germline CDR1 is SGHRS and CDR2 YFSETQ. The CDR3 length is 14 residues. This CDR3 reads CASSLGLNTDTQYF. CDR3 DNA sequence: TGCGCCAGCAGCTTGGGACTCAACACAGATACGCAGTATTTT.

V and J are TRBV7-8 and TRBJ2-7, with D possibly being TRBD2 (8 bases). The CDR3 is 17 amino acids. Germline-derived CDR1 and CDR2 are SGHVS and FQNEAQ. V was shortened by 3 bases and J by 0 bases, with 18 bases between the two germline ends. The CDR3 reads CASSLGSGGQSSYEQYF. The CDR3, as DNA: TGTGCCAGCAGCTTGGGGAGCGGGGGACAGAGCTCCTACGAGCAGTACTTC.

With respect to this clonotype: The junction and the germline gene differ at one end; a read error may be behind it. The chain employs TRBV12-3 or TRBV12-4 and TRBJ1-2; TRBD1 is a possible D gene (5 bases). The CDR3 is 13 amino acids. The CDR3 coding sequence is TGTGCCAGCACTCCTGGTCCGGGGGATGGCTGCACCTTC. Its protein product is CASTPGPGDGCTF.

This clonotype was seen a few times. The rearrangement joins TRBV4-1 to TRBJ2-7; D is unresolved. The CDR3 runs to 14 residues. Germline V gene lookup returns CDR1 MGHRA and CDR2 YSYEKL. With 6 bases removed from V and 3 bases from J, the gap between germline ends came to 15 bases. The CDR3 bases are TGCGCCAGCAGTCATGACGAAGGCGGCTACGAGCAGTACTTC. Translated: CASSHDEGGYEQYF.

This clonotype was observed a few times. This rearrangement joins TRBV29-1 to TRBJ1-1; 12 bases line up with TRBD1. Germline CDR1 reads SQVTM; CDR2 reads ANQGSEA. Trimming took 0 bases from V and 5 from J; bases not matched to a gene: 7. The CDR3 is 16 residues long. This CDR3 is CSVEEGTGGLWTEAFF. CDR3 nucleotides: TGCAGCGTTGAAGAGGGGACAGGGGGCTTGTGGACTGAAGCTTTCTTT.

This chain joins TRBV27 and TRBJ2-3; D perhaps matches TRBD2 (5 bases). CDR1 is MNHEY and CDR2 is SMNVEV in the germline V gene (reference sequence). Trimming stripped 6 bases from V and 2 bases from J, with 12 bases between. The length of the CDR3 is 14 residues. The DNA for the CDR3 is TGTGCCAGCAGCGTAGCGCACCCCACAGATACGCAGTATTTT. Amino acids: CASSVAHPTDTQYF.